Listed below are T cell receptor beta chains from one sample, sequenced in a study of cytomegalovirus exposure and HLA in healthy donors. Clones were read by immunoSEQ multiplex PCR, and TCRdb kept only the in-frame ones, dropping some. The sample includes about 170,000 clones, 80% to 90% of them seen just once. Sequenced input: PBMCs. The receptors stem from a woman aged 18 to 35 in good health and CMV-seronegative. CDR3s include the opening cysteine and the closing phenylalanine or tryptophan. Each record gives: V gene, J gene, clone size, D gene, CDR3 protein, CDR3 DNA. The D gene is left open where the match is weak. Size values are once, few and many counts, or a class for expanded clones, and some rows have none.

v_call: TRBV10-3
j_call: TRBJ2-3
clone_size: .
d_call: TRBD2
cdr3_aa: CAISERGLATAYTDTQYF
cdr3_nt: TGTGCCATCAGTGAGAGGGGACTAGCGACAGCTTACACAGATACGCAGTATTTT

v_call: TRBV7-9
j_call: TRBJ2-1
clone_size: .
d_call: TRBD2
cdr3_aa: CASSQPRRLAGVEQFF
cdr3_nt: TGTGCCAGCAGCCAACCCAGAAGACTAGCGGGAGTTGAGCAGTTCTTC

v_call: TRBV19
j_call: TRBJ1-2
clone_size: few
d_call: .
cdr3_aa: CASSIVARDYGYTF
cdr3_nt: TGTGCCAGTAGTATCGTGGCGAGGGACTATGGCTACACCTTC

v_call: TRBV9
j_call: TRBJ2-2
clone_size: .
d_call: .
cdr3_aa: CASSVQGEANTGELFF
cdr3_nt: TGTGCCAGCAGCGTTCAGGGGGAGGCTAACACCGGGGAGCTGTTTTTT

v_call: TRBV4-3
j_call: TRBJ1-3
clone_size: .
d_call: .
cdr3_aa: CASSQDSSGNTIYF
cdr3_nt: TGCGCCAGCAGCCAAGACAGCTCTGGAAACACCATATATTTT

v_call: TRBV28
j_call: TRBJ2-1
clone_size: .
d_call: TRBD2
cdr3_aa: CASSLLEGLADNEQFF
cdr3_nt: TGTGCCAGCAGTTTACTTGAGGGACTAGCGGACAATGAGCAGTTCTTC

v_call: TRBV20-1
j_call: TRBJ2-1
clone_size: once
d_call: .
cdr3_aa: CSAPGIRGQFF
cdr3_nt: TGCAGTGCACCAGGGATTAGAGGGCAGTTCTTC

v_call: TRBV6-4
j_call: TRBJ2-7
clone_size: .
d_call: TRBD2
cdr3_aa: CASRPGLAGYEQYF
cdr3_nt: TGTGCCAGCAGGCCGGGACTAGCGGGATACGAGCAGTACTTC

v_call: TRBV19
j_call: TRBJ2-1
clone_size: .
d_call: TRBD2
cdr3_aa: CASSMGLAYNEQFF
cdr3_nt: TGTGCCAGTAGTATGGGACTAGCCTACAATGAGCAGTTCTTC

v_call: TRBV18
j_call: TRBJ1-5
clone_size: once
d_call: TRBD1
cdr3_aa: CASSRTGVGDQPQHF
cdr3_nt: TGTGCCAGCTCAAGGACAGGGGTGGGCGATCAGCCCCAGCATTTT

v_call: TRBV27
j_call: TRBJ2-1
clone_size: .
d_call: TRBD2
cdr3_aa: CASSYPGTSANNEQFF
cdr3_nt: TGTGCCAGCAGTTACCCCGGGACTAGCGCAAACAATGAGCAGTTCTTC

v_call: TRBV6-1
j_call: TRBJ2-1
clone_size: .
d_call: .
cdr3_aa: CASTGPYRELFF
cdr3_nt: TGTGCCAGCACAGGTCCTTACAGGGAGCTGTTCTTC

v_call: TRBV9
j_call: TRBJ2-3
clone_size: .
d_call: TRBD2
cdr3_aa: CASSVGGGAVDTQYF
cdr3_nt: TGTGCCAGCAGCGTAGGGGGGGGAGCGGTAGATACGCAGTATTTT

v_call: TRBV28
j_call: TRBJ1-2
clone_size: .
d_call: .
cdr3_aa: CASEGGRDLGGYTF
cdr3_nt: TGTGCCAGCGAGGGGGGGAGGGACCTGGGCGGCTACACCTTC

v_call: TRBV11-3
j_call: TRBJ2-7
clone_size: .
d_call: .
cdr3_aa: CASSFGQFYEQYF
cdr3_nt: TGTGCCAGCAGCTTCGGACAGTTCTACGAGCAGTACTTC

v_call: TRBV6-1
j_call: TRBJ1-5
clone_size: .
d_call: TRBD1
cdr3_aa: CASRTGGKNQPQHF
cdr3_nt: TGTGCCAGCAGGACAGGGGGGAAGAATCAGCCCCAGCATTTT

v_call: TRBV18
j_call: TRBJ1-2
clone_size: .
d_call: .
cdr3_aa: CASSPVANAGYGYTF
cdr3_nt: TGTGCCAGCTCACCTGTTGCTAACGCTGGCTATGGCTACACCTTC

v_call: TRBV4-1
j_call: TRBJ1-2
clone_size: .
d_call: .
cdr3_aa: CASSVRVAGAILNYGYTF
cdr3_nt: TGCGCCAGCAGCGTAAGGGTTGCGGGGGCCATACTTAACTATGGCTACACCTTC

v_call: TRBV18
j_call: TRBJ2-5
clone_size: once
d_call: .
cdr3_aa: CASSPILAAETQYF
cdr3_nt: TGTGCCAGCTCACCGATCCTGGCCGCAGAGACCCAGTACTTC

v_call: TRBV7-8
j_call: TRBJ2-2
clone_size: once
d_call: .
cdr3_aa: CASSPRAGANTGELFF
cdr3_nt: TGTGCCAGCAGCCCGCGGGCAGGGGCGAACACCGGGGAGCTGTTTTTT

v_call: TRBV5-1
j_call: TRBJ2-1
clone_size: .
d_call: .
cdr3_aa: CASSLEVASNEQFF
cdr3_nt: TGCGCCAGCAGCTTGGAGGTAGCTAGCAATGAGCAGTTCTTC

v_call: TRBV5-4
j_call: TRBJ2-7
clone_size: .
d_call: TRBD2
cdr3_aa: CASSLAGGNYEQYF
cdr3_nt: TGTGCCAGCAGCTTGGCGGGGGGAAACTACGAGCAGTACTTC

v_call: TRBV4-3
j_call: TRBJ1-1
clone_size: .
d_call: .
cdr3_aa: CASSQEGIGGEAFF
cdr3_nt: TGCGCCAGCAGCCAAGAGGGGATAGGGGGTGAAGCTTTCTTT